A selection of T cell receptor beta chains follows, all from one sample in a study of T cells in Graves' hyperthyroidism and ophthalmopathy. TCRdb analysed the multiplex PCR reads with MiXCR anew, one entry per CDR3 protein. The sample contains hundreds of thousands of distinct CDR3 sequences, roughly 40% of which appear only once. Sequenced: blood. These receptors originate from a man aged 18 to 29 with Graves' hyperthyroidism. Each CDR3 is given with its conserved first and last residue. Each record gives: clone size, D gene, V gene, J gene, CDR3 length, CDR3 DNA, CDR3 protein. A D gene is named only where the DNA matches it firmly. Some rows mark clone size as missing; the rest say once, few, many or name a class of expanded clone.

many	NA	TRBV13	TRBJ2-6	15	TGTGCCAGCAGCTTCAGGGTTCTTGGGGCCAACGTCCTGACTTTC	CASSFRVLGANVLTF
NA	NA	TRBV24-1	TRBJ2-5	16	TGTGCCACCAGTGATCCGGGGAACACCGCCCAAGAGACCCAGTACTTC	CATSDPGNTAQETQYF
many	NA	TRBV25-1	TRBJ1-4	15	TGTGCCAGCAGTGAAAGGAATTTTGCTAATGAAAAACTGTTTTTT	CASSERNFANEKLFF
few	NA	TRBV4-3	TRBJ2-7	13	TGCGCCAGCAGCCAAGAGGGGAACAACGAGCAGTACTTC	CASSQEGNNEQYF
NA	TRBD2	TRBV10-2	TRBJ2-7	15	TGCGCCAGCAGTGAGTCGGGGAGGGACGGCTACGAGCAGTACTTC	CASSESGRDGYEQYF
many	NA	TRBV25-1	TRBJ1-3	15	TGTGCCAGCACCCCTGGGGGGGTCTCTGGAAACACCATATATTTT	CASTPGGVSGNTIYF
NA	TRBD1	TRBV29-1	TRBJ1-4	15	TGCAGCGCTAAGACAGGGGCCGGCGTACATGAAAAACTGTTTTTT	CSAKTGAGVHEKLFF
many	NA	TRBV19	TRBJ2-7	13	TGTGCCAGTAGTGTGGGACGAACATACGAGCAGTACTTC	CASSVGRTYEQYF
NA	NA	TRBV7-2	TRBJ1-4	16	TGTGCCAGCAGCTTTTTTGGGGGGTCAACTAATGAAAAACTGTTTTTT	CASSFFGGSTNEKLFF
many	NA	TRBV19	TRBJ2-2	12	TGTGCCACCTTCCCTGGAACCGGGGAGCTGTTTTTT	CATFPGTGELFF
many	NA	TRBV7-9	TRBJ1-6	13	TGTGCCAGCAGCATTACCGGGCGCTCGACCCTCCACTTT	CASSITGRSTLHF
NA	TRBD1	TRBV2	TRBJ2-7	14	TGTGCCAGCGCTACTGAGACAGGGGGGTACGAGCAGTACTTC	CASATETGGYEQYF
NA	TRBD1	TRBV11-2	TRBJ1-2	13	TGTGCCAGCAGACGGGACAGCGACTATGGCTACACCTTC	CASRRDSDYGYTF
NA	NA	TRBV4-3	TRBJ2-5	14	TGCGCCAGCAGCCCACGCACTTATGAAGAGACCCAGTACTTC	CASSPRTYEETQYF
NA	TRBD1	TRBV10-3	TRBJ2-7	14	TGTGCCACCCGCGGCCTTGGGACAGTTCGCGAGCAGTACTTC	CATRGLGTVREQYF
few	TRBD1	TRBV2	TRBJ2-7	15	TGTGCCAGCAGTACCACCGGGACAGCGGATAGGGAGCAGTACTTC	CASSTTGTADREQYF
few	NA	TRBV12-5	TRBJ1-6	14	TGTGCTAGTGGTTTGGGACGTGACAATTCACCCCTCCACTTT	CASGLGRDNSPLHF
NA	NA	TRBV30	TRBJ1-1	12	TGTGCCTGGAGTGTAGGGAACACTGAAGCTTTCTTT	CAWSVGNTEAFF
NA	NA	TRBV12-5	TRBJ2-6	17	TGTGCTAGTGGTTCAGGGACGGCGATCTCTGGGACCAACGTCCTGACTTTC	CASGSGTAISGTNVLTF
many	NA	TRBV20-1	TRBJ1-5	12	TGCAGTGCTAGAGAGGGAGGGCAGCCCCAGCATTTT	CSAREGGQPQHF
few	NA	TRBV2	TRBJ1-2	16	TGCGCCAGCAGCCGGAGTGCCGATTCGGGGACGGGTGGCTACACCTTC	CASSRSADSGTGGYTF
NA	TRBD1	TRBV29-1	TRBJ1-1	10	TGCAGCCTAGGGACAGCTGAAGCTTTCTTT	CSLGTAEAFF
many	NA	TRBV29-1	TRBJ2-6	15	TGCAGCGTTGACGGGGGAGGGACAGGGGCCAACGTCCTGACTTTC	CSVDGGGTGANVLTF
few	NA	TRBV7-9	TRBJ2-5	16	TGTGCCAGCAGCTCAGGGACAAGCGGAATCGGGGAGACCCAGTACTTC	CASSSGTSGIGETQYF
few	NA	TRBV28	TRBJ2-6	16	TGTGCCAGCAGTGGGGGCCTTCCTGGCGGGGCCAACGTCCTGACTTTC	CASSGGLPGGANVLTF
few	NA	TRBV7-2	TRBJ2-7	11	TGTGCCAGCATGAGTTCCGTCGAGCAGTACTTC	CASMSSVEQYF
few	TRBD1	TRBV12-3/TRBV12-4	TRBJ1-2	16	TGTGCTAGTGGTTTTCAGCCGGGACAGGAAAACTATGGCTACACCTTC	CASGFQPGQENYGYTF
NA	NA	TRBV5-1	TRBJ1-3	15	TGTGCCAGCAGGGAACAGGGCTACTCTGGAAACACCATATATTTT	CASREQGYSGNTIYF
NA	TRBD1	TRBV7-9	TRBJ2-6	15	TGTGCCAGCAGCCGTCCGGGACAGGGGGCCAACGTCCTGACTTTC	CASSRPGQGANVLTF
NA	NA	TRBV10-1	TRBJ1-5	13	TGTGCCTGGAGTGCGGGGGGTAATCAGCCCCAGCATTTT	CAWSAGGNQPQHF
NA	NA	TRBV25-1	TRBJ1-1	13	TGTGCCAGCCACGACGGGGGAGGGACTGAAGCTTTCTTT	CASHDGGGTEAFF
NA	TRBD1	TRBV7-9	TRBJ1-5	15	TGTGCCAGCAGCTTGGGACAGGGATCGGGTCAGCCCCAGCATTTT	CASSLGQGSGQPQHF
NA	NA	TRBV7-2	TRBJ1-1	13	TGTGCCAGCGGCTTAACGCTGAACACTGAAGCTTTCTTT	CASGLTLNTEAFF
once	NA	TRBV7-9	TRBJ1-1	16	TGTGCCAGCAGCCTAAGCGGGGTTATCATGAACACTGAAGCTTTCTTT	CASSLSGVIMNTEAFF
NA	TRBD2	TRBV20-1	TRBJ2-5	15	TGCAGTGCTAGAGGCCGACTAGCACAAAGGGAGACCCAGTACTTC	CSARGRLAQRETQYF
many	NA	TRBV7-9	TRBJ2-7	12	TGTGCCAGCAGCCACGACAGCTACGAGCAGTACTTC	CASSHDSYEQYF
NA	TRBD2	TRBV19	TRBJ2-7	18	TGTGCCAGTAGTTCCCTCGCCCGGACAGCGGGGGAGTCCTACGAGCAGTACTTC	CASSSLARTAGESYEQYF
many	TRBD1	TRBV25-1	TRBJ1-2	14	TGTGCCAGCAGCAGGGGGACGGCTAACTATGGCTACACCTTC	CASSRGTANYGYTF
few	TRBD2	TRBV11-2	TRBJ2-5	16	TGTGCCAGCAGCCCCTTCCCCCTAGCGGGACAAGAGACCCAGTACTTC	CASSPFPLAGQETQYF
many	TRBD1	TRBV5-1	TRBJ1-2	14	TGCGCCAGCAGCCTGACGGGACAGTTCTATGGCTACACCTTC	CASSLTGQFYGYTF
NA	NA	TRBV2	TRBJ2-7	15	TGTGCCAGCAGTGCTGAACCCCTAACGTTCTACGAGCAGTACTTC	CASSAEPLTFYEQYF
NA	NA	TRBV19	TRBJ2-7	16	TGTGCCAGTAGTATGGGGCGGGGACCGAATCCCTACGAGCAGTACTTC	CASSMGRGPNPYEQYF
NA	NA	TRBV20-1	TRBJ2-5	14	TGCAGTGCTAGAGGTTTGACGTACCAAGAGACCCAGTACTTC	CSARGLTYQETQYF
NA	TRBD1	TRBV11-3	TRBJ1-1	13	TGTGCCAGCAGCTTACCGTGGACAGGGGAAGCTTTCTTT	CASSLPWTGEAFF
once	NA	TRBV6-5	TRBJ2-7	14	TGTGCCAGCAGTTTCGCACCGACACCCTACGAGCAGTACTTC	CASSFAPTPYEQYF
NA	TRBD1	TRBV10-3	TRBJ1-1	15	TGTGCCAGCAGTTACGAGGGGGCAGGGAGTACTGAAGCTTTCTTT	CASSYEGAGSTEAFF
few	NA	TRBV7-2	TRBJ1-5	18	TGTGCCAGCAGCCCACAAACCCAATCCTCCGGGGCCGATCAGCCCCAGCATTTT	CASSPQTQSSGADQPQHF
many	NA	TRBV7-2	TRBJ2-5	15	TGTGCCAGCAGCCCTTGGACAGTGTATGGGGAGACCCAGTACTTC	CASSPWTVYGETQYF
NA	NA	TRBV20-1	TRBJ2-7	14	TGCAGTGCTATCAGTAGGGACAAGTCATACGAGCAGTACTTC	CSAISRDKSYEQYF
NA	NA	TRBV11-3	TRBJ2-2	12	TGTGCCAGCAGGCACGGGGCCGGGGAGCTGTTTTTT	CASRHGAGELFF
NA	TRBD1	TRBV7-9	TRBJ2-7	14	TGTGCCAGCACAGGGGGCGGGCCCTCCTACGAGCAGTACTTC	CASTGGGPSYEQYF
NA	NA	TRBV5-1	TRBJ2-1	12	TGCGCCAGCAGCTTGAATGAGAATGAGCAGTTCTTC	CASSLNENEQFF
NA	NA	TRBV10-3	TRBJ1-1	13	TGTGCCATCGGCCGAAGCCAAGAGACCGAAGCTTTCTTT	CAIGRSQETEAFF
NA	NA	TRBV12-3/TRBV12-4	TRBJ1-6	14	TGTGCCAGCAGTTTTTCGGGAAATAATTCACCCCTCCACTTT	CASSFSGNNSPLHF
many	NA	TRBV2	TRBJ2-7	13	TGTGCCAGCAGTGAAGGGTGGGGTTACGAGCAGTACTTC	CASSEGWGYEQYF
NA	NA	TRBV29-1	TRBJ2-3	13	TGCAGCGTTGCGGACCGACCTATAGATACGCAGTATTTT	CSVADRPIDTQYF
NA	TRBD1	TRBV9	TRBJ2-7	15	TGTGCCAGCAGTTCTCCGGGACAGTCGATCTACGAGCAGTACTTC	CASSSPGQSIYEQYF